This T cell receptor (beta chain) stems from a study of shared clonotypes between healthy human individuals. This CDR3 region has 15 residues. Trimming pared 8 bases from V and 4 bases from J, leaving 18 bases between. Germline CDR1 is MDHEN and CDR2 is SYDVKM. As defined, naive CD8 cells were CD45RO-negative and positively selected for CCR7, with terminally differentiated effector memory CD45RA+ cells excluded. The data were produced by immunoSEQ multiplex PCR, yet TCRdb's version contains in-frame clones alone and is incomplete. The sample lists more than 2 million clones, approximately 95% occurring once.

The TCR originated in a man younger than 35 in good health. The sequencing sample was made of naive CD8+ T cells sorted from blood. The chain employs TRBV28 and TRBJ2-1, with a possible D match to TRBD1 (6 bases). The CDR3 protein is CASLQGKGAYNEQFF. CDR3 DNA sequence: TGTGCCAGCTTACAGGGAAAAGGGGCATACAATGAGCAGTTCTTC.